This section outlines one T cell receptor (beta chain) sequence together with its context. The V gene's germline CDR1 is SEHNR and CDR2 FQNEAQ (reference sequence). V gave up 1 base and J gave up 9 bases, with 15 bases separating them. This CDR3 spans 14 amino acids. Under the authors' procedure: Reference gene primers were amplified, and this amplification served to estimate nucleated cell counts. Method: immunoSEQ multiplex PCR; TCRdb's copy keeps in-frame clones and lacks some. The V and J calls and clone size are taken from that table; D and trimming were inferred from the DNA. This sample has approximately 62,000 clones, with 76% found just once. The data derive from a study of blood T cell repertoires in COVID-19. Across the study: PBMCs, B-cell-depleted T cells, or T cells provided the cDNA or gDNA that made up the material.

The V call is TRBV7-9, the J call TRBJ1-2; TRBD1 might be the D (5 bases). Sequences were obtained from peripheral blood. This clonotype originated in a woman aged 45-65 years with active or convalescent COVID-19. This CDR3 reads CASSLEAGRESYTF. CDR3 bases: TGTGCCAGCAGCTTAGAGGCGGGACGAGAGAGCTACACCTTC.